The sequence of this T cell receptor (beta chain) was determined in a study of beta chain features in type 1 diabetes. Overall study results and limits: In every one of the four CD4+ subsets, TCRB CDR3s were moderately but significantly shorter in Type 1 diabetes patients.

The CDR3 length is 15 residues. The ends were cut back, 6 bases at V and 4 bases at J, with 19 bases in the middle. The germline V gene has CDR1 MNHNY and CDR2 SVGAGI (reference sequence). Every bit of the isolated RNA underwent reverse transcription, so sequencing read expressed TCRB transcripts. Sequenced by immunoSEQ multiplex PCR; TCRdb stores in-frame clones only, minus some. The sample yields 300,000 to 350,000 clones, 9.3% seen once. As for this clone: No antigen is known for it.

This TCR derives from a man aged 25 to 40 with type 1 diabetes. The sequencing input was central memory CD4+ T cells from blood. The genes are TRBV6-6 and TRBJ2-7; D may correspond to TRBD1 or TRBD2 (5 bases each). The CDR3 is CASSRDRDPPYEQYF. The CDR3 DNA follows: TGTGCCAGCAGCCGTGATCGGGACCCACCGTACGAGCAGTACTTC.